The clone carrying this T cell receptor (beta chain) was seen more than once but under ten times. Its antigen is not identified. The stimulus was an HIV-1 Gag 15-mer peptide pool, around 1.1 ug/peptide/mL. CD4+ T cells upregulating both CD40 ligand and CD69 were sorted as responding cells. Adults with HIV-1 started suppressive ART while chronically infected. Undetectable plasma HIV-1 RNA below 50 copies/mL lasted at least 4 years. PBMCs were depleted of CD8+ T cells before stimulation. The entry originates in a study of persistence of HIV-infected CD4 T cells. Study outcomes and limitations: CMV- and Gag-responding cells had lower TCRbeta richness than CD3/CD28-responding cells.

Sequencing used immunoSEQ version 4 in survey mode. Assay used: immunoSEQ multiplex PCR; TCRdb lists only in-frame clones, some missing. The sample lists nearly 20,000 clones, 50% to 70% occurring once. The CDR3 is 14 residues long. Trimming took 4 bases from V and 4 from J, leaving 13 bases between them. Germline V gene data show CDR1 as GTSNPN and CDR2 as SVGIG (reference sequence). The clonotype originates from an adult woman with HIV who was CMV-seropositive. Sequenced here: CD4+ T cells sorted from PBMCs after roughly 18-hour stimulation, sampled from a patient who received antiretroviral therapy. The V gene is TRBV30, the J gene TRBJ2-2; D possibly corresponds to TRBD1 (6 bases). Here the CDR3 reads CAWTGTTLTGELFF. CDR3 bases: TGTGCCTGGACCGGGACAACTCTCACCGGGGAGCTGTTTTTT.